The clone carrying this T cell receptor (beta chain) was seen once. The germline V gene encodes CDR1 MNHNY and CDR2 SVGAGI (reference sequence). The CDR3 spans 16 residues. Trimming removed 2 bases at V and 3 bases at J, with 13 bases between. The entry originates in a study of OX40 agonist ivuxolimab in advanced cancers. Across the whole study: Dose-escalation patients had hepatocellular carcinoma, melanoma, renal cell or head and neck cancer.

TCRdb's table, derived via immunoSEQ multiplex PCR, lists solely in-frame clones and lacks some. There are about 27,000 clones in the sample; around 81% occur only once, and approximately 29% lies in the top ten. The rearrangement uses TRBV6-6 and TRBJ2-2; D gene ambiguous. This sequence was found in an adult with an advanced solid tumor such as melanoma, head and neck, liver or kidney cancer. This sample comprised CD4+ or CD8+ T cells sorted from blood, obtained in a trial of the OX40 agonist ivuxolimab. The CDR3 DNA sequence: TGTGCCAGCAGTTACCTGGACGGAGCCTACACCGGGGAGCTGTTTTTT. Residues: CASSYLDGAYTGELFF.